The next 16 T cell receptor beta chains were all read from a single sample in a study of beta chain features in type 1 diabetes. As every portion of the isolated RNA was reverse transcribed, the sequencing read expressed TCRB transcripts. Assay: immunoSEQ multiplex PCR; the TCRdb copy retains only in-frame clones and omits some. The sample has about 170,000 clones, approximately 8.1% seen once. Findings of the study overall: TCRB CDR3s from Type 1 diabetes patients were moderately but significantly shorter in all four CD4+ subsets.

Antigens of these TCRs are unknown. Sequenced input: central memory CD4+ T cells from blood. The receptors originated from a man between 18 and 35 years old with type 1 diabetes.

The V gene is TRBV7-9, the J gene TRBJ2-3; possibly TRBD2 for D (5 bases). Between the trimmed V and J ends, which lost 1 base and 8 bases, there was a span of 7 bases. Germline V gives CDR1 SEHNR, CDR2 FQNEAQ (reference sequence). The CDR3 length is 12 residues. The CDR3 nucleotides are TGTGCCAGCAGCTTAGGGGCGGGTACGCAGTATTTT. This codes for CASSLGAGTQYF.

This clone was counted between two and nine times. An end of the junction does not agree with germline; a read error may underlie this. The chain joins TRBV9 to TRBJ2-5, with TRBD2 identical over 15 bases. Per germline, CDR1 SGDLS and CDR2 YYNGEE. The CDR3 extends over 14 amino acids. CDR3 sequence reads: CASSAGLAGGRRHF. DNA for the CDR3: TGTGCCAGCAGCGCGGGACTAGCGGGGGGCCGACGACACTTC. Combining the CDR3 with reference TRBV9 and TRBJ2-5 gives the whole variable domain DSGVTQTPKHLITATGQRVTLRCSPRSGDLSVYWYQQSLDQGLQFLIQYYNGEERAKGNILERFSAQQFPDLHSELNLSSLELGDSALYFCASSAGLAGGRRHFGPGTRLLVL.

This clone showed up just a few times. The genes are TRBV28 and TRBJ2-3; TRBD2 might be the D (6 bases). The ends were cut back, 7 bases at V and 0 bases at J, with 20 bases in the middle. CDR3 length: 17 amino acids. CDR1 and CDR2 (germline): MDHEN, SYDVKM. The CDR3 loop is CASTTFRGLTSTDTQYF. Here the CDR3 DNA reads TGTGCCAGCACCACCTTTCGGGGGTTAACTAGCACAGATACGCAGTATTTT. The variable domain in full, with the rest retrieved from reference TRBV28 and TRBJ2-3, is DVKVTQSSRYLVKRTGEKVFLECVQDMDHENMFWYRQDPGLGLRLIYFSYDVKMKEKGDIPEGYSVSREKKERFSLILESASTNQTSMYLCASTTFRGLTSTDTQYFGPGTRLTVL.

This clone has only a few counts. The gene calls are TRBV2 and TRBJ1-2; TRBD1 matches at 8 bases. The CDR3 runs to 14 residues. CDR1 and CDR2 from the germline V gene are SNHLY and FYNNEI. The junction had 8 bases not matched to a gene; V was cut back by 4 bases and J by 7 bases. The DNA of the CDR3 is TGTGCCAGCAGTGCACAGGGGGGGATTATTGGCTACACCTTC. Translation: CASSAQGGIIGYTF.

This chain joins TRBV5-4 and TRBJ2-7; D unresolved. Germline lookup yields CDR1 SGHNT and CDR2 YYREEE (reference sequence). V lost 5 bases to trimming and J lost 6 bases, with 12 bases between them. The CDR3 is made up of 12 amino acids. For the CDR3, the DNA is TGTGCCAGCAGTTCTACTACTGCCGAGCAGTACTTC. This codes for CASSSTTAEQYF.

The chain employs TRBV5-1 and TRBJ2-1; 11 nucleotides agree with TRBD2. Germline V gene data show CDR1 as SGHRS and CDR2 as YFSETQ. Losses at the gene ends were 4 bases for V and 3 bases for J; bases not matched to a gene: 3. The CDR3 runs to 15 residues. CDR3 region: CASSMGLADYNEQFF. DNA for the CDR3: TGCGCCAGCAGCATGGGACTAGCGGACTACAATGAGCAGTTCTTC. The full variable domain, in which reference TRBV5-1 and TRBJ2-1 provide the parts outside the CDR3, is KAGVTQTPRYLIKTRGQQVTLSCSPISGHRSVSWYQQTPGQGLQFLFEYFSETQRNKGNFPGRFSGRQFSNSRSEMNVSTLELGDSALYLCASSMGLADYNEQFFGPGTRLTVL.

This clone was detected only a few times. The chain couples TRBV7-2 to TRBJ1-5, with TRBD1 matching over 7 bases. With V trimmed by 1 base and J by 0 bases, 9 bases remained unmatched. This CDR3 region has 18 residues. The germline gives CDR1 SGHTA, CDR2 FQGNSA. For the CDR3, the DNA is TGTGCCAGCAGCTTAGTCTCCGGTTCAGGGGGTAGCAATCAGCCCCAGCATTTT. This codes for CASSLVSGSGGSNQPQHF.

CDR3 protein: CASSHPTGLGQFF. CDR3 DNA sequence: TGCGCCAGCAGCCACCCGACAGGGCTAGGTCAGTTCTTC. The chain couples TRBV5-1 to TRBJ2-1; the match to TRBD1 covers 7 bases. With 4 bases clipped from V and 13 bases from J, the junction kept 11 bases outside the gene matches. Looked up from germline, CDR1 is SGHRS and CDR2 is YFSETQ. This CDR3 region has 13 residues.

This sequence joins TRBV9 and TRBJ2-3; possibly TRBD1 for D (7 bases). The CDR3 length is 16 residues. Germline V gives CDR1 SGDLS, CDR2 YYNGEE. V shed 6 bases and J shed 2 bases, with 19 bases lying between them. The CDR3 nucleotides are TGTGCCAGCACCGACGGGGGACAGCGTTTCACAGATACGCAGTATTTT. It encodes CASTDGGQRFTDTQYF. Full variable domain (outside the CDR3, taken from reference TRBV9 and TRBJ2-3): DSGVTQTPKHLITATGQRVTLRCSPRSGDLSVYWYQQSLDQGLQFLIQYYNGEERAKGNILERFSAQQFPDLHSELNLSSLELGDSALYFCASTDGGQRFTDTQYFGPGTRLTVL.

This clone was seen more than once but under ten times. This chain joins TRBV6-5 and TRBJ1-2, with a tentative D call TRBD1 (5 bases). Trimming removed 2 bases from V and 7 bases from J, with 20 bases in between. The CDR3 runs to 16 residues. Germline V gene lookup returns CDR1 MNHEY and CDR2 SVGAGI. CDR3 sequence (DNA): TGTGCCAGCAGTTACCAACCGGGTAGGAGGGGAGGTGGCTACACCTTC. Residues: CASSYQPGRRGGGYTF.

V is TRBV7-9 and J is TRBJ2-1; the match to TRBD2 covers 11 bases. The CDR3 is 15 residues long. From germline, CDR1 is SEHNR and CDR2 FQNEAQ (reference sequence). V lost 2 bases and J lost 10; bases outside the gene matches: 7. CDR3 DNA sequence: TGTGCCAGCAGCTTACGCCGGCTAGCGGGAGGAGAGCAGTTCTTC. Its protein product is CASSLRRLAGGEQFF.

Comment on this clone: At one end, the junction sequence differs from germline, possibly due to a read error. The rearrangement links TRBV5-4 to TRBJ1-1, with 9 bases lining up with TRBD1. Germline V gives CDR1 SGHNT, CDR2 YYREEE (reference sequence). The CDR3 is 16 amino acids. CDR3 bases: TGCGCCAGCAGCCAAGCCTTGGACAGGGGTAACACTGAAGCTTTCTTT. Residues: CASSQALDRGNTEAFF.

This clone came up a few times. The V call is TRBV7-9, the J call TRBJ2-5; possible D gene TRBD1, 6 bases. The ends were cut back, 6 bases at V and 1 base at J, with 12 bases in the middle. In germline, CDR1 is SEHNR, CDR2 FQNEAQ (reference sequence). The CDR3 sequence is 14 residues long. CDR3 sequence: CASRKQGAQETQYF. The CDR3 coding sequence is TGTGCCAGCAGAAAACAGGGAGCCCAAGAGACCCAGTACTTC.

This clone was seen more than once but under ten times. This chain joins TRBV4-3 and TRBJ1-2, with 7 bases matching TRBD1. This CDR3 region has 16 residues. The germline gives CDR1 LGHNA, CDR2 YSLEER. Unmatched junction bases numbered 10, after V lost 1 base and J lost 5 bases. CDR3 sequence (DNA): TGCGCCAGCAGCCAAGGCGGACAGGAGAGACGGTATGGCTACACCTTC. Translated, it gives CASSQGGQERRYGYTF.

The rearrangement joins TRBV6-6 to TRBJ1-1; D gene unclear. The V end was cut by 8 bases, the J end by 0 bases, with 10 bases between. The germline gives CDR1 MNHNY, CDR2 SVGAGI (reference sequence). The CDR3 has 13 amino acids. CDR3 nucleotides: TGTGCCAGCGGCAGACTAGTGAACACTGAAGCTTTCTTT. It encodes CASGRLVNTEAFF.

J is TRBJ2-5 and V is TRBV7-2; tentative D call: TRBD2 (7 bases). CDR1 SGHTA and CDR2 FQGNSA come from the germline V gene. The CDR3 runs 15 residues. V was pared by 6 bases and J by 3 bases, with 17 bases between. Written as DNA, the CDR3 is TGTGCCAGCAGAAGGGTCGGGGGGCCTGAAGAGACCCAGTACTTC. It is translated as CASRRVGGPEETQYF.